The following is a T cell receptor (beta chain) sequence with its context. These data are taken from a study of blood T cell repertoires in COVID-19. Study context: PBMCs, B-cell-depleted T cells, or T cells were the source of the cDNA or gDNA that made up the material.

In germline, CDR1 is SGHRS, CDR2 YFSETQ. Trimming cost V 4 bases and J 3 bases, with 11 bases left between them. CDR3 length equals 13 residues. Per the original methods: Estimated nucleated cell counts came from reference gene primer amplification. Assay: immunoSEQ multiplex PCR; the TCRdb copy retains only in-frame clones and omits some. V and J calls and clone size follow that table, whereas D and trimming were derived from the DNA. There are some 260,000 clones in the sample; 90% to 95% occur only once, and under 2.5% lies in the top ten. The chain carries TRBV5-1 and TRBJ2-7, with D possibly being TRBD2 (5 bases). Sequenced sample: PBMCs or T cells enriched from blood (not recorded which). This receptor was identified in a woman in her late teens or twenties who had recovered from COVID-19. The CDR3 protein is CASSDPGDYEQYF. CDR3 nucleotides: TGCGCCAGCAGCGATCCCGGGGACTACGAGCAGTACTTC. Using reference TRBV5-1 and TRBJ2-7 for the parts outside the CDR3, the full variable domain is KAGVTQTPRYLIKTRGQQVTLSCSPISGHRSVSWYQQTPGQGLQFLFEYFSETQRNKGNFPGRFSGRQFSNSRSEMNVSTLELGDSALYLCASSDPGDYEQYFGPGTRLTVT.